The present entry profiles one T cell receptor (beta chain) with its context. Its cognate antigen is unknown. The junction had 5 bases not matched to a gene; V was cut back by 2 bases and J by 3 bases. The CDR3 is made up of 14 amino acids. Germline lookup yields CDR1 SGHRS and CDR2 YFSETQ. The study ran its PCR with 60 Vbeta and 13 Jbeta primers. Original processing methods: In a later analysis, the count reached 82 million or so unique TCR beta chains, with roughly 11 million shared. The repertoire was sequenced with immunoSEQ multiplex PCR; TCRdb's copy has only in-frame clones and lacks some. The D gene and trimming were derived from the DNA, and the V and J assignments and clone size from that table. The table shows about 180,000 clones, with 70% to 80% occurring only once. Though nominally healthy at sampling, donors likely had unrecorded immune exposures. This sample was included in a study of cytomegalovirus exposure and HLA in healthy donors.

Study results and caveats: Being indistinguishable, some V segments were excluded, TRBV6-2 and TRBV6-3 among them.

V gene TRBV5-1 combines with J gene TRBJ2-7; TRBD2 aligns across 7 bases. This sequence was found in a man between 60 and 75 years old in good health and CMV-seronegative. The sample taken for sequencing was PBMCs. The CDR3 sequence: CASSFNSGNYEQYF. The CDR3 region has the DNA TGCGCCAGCAGCTTTAACAGCGGGAACTACGAGCAGTACTTC.